These 7 T cell receptor beta chains were all obtained from the same sample, sequenced in a study of T cell responses to AZD1222 COVID-19 vaccine (TCRdb year 2021). The time point label for this specimen denotes: about 28 days (+/-7) after the second vaccine dose. Library method: the immunoSEQ multiplex PCR assay. TCRdb took over this immuneACCESS table, retaining in-frame rearrangements with V and J assigned. Such tables are incomplete; in checked studies, under half of the missing clones stem from an unresolved V gene, and the remainder is unexplained. In this sample the table shows some 120,000 clones, 75% to 85% of which occur a single time. About 26% of the sample rests with the top ten. Source: peripheral blood, taken 28 days after the second AZD1222 dose. The receptors originated from an adult who received the AZD1222 COVID-19 vaccine.

The chain is built from TRBV27 and TRBJ2-5, with 12 bases aligning to TRBD2. With V trimmed by 8 bases and J by 5 bases, 9 bases remained unmatched. Germline CDR1 reads MNHEY; CDR2 reads SMNVEV (reference sequence). The length of the CDR3 is 15 residues. The CDR3 DNA sequence: TGTGCCAGCGGGTGGCTAGCGGGGGGGGTTGAGACCCAGTACTTC. Residues: CASGWLAGGVETQYF.

The CDR3 region is CASSQQMDQPQHF. CDR3 in DNA: TGTGCCAGCAGCCAACAAATGGATCAGCCCCAGCATTTT. The J gene is TRBJ1-5, the V gene TRBV14; the D is unclear. The CDR3 spans 13 residues. Trimming shortened V by 2 bases and J by 5 bases, and 7 bases separated the two germline ends. Germline CDR1 SGHDN, CDR2 FVKESK.

The J gene is TRBJ2-7, the V gene TRBV5-4, with 8 bases lining up with TRBD2. CDR3 length: 15 residues. Unmatched junction bases numbered 11, after V lost 4 bases and J lost 5 bases. Germline CDR1 and CDR2: SGHNT and YYREEE (reference sequence). The CDR3 sequence: CASSPLRGAAHEQYF. The DNA for the CDR3 is TGTGCCAGCAGCCCGCTGCGGGGGGCTGCCCACGAGCAGTACTTC. The full variable domain, completed using reference TRBV5-4 and TRBJ2-7, is ETGVTQSPTHLIKTRGQQVTLRCSSQSGHNTVSWYQQALGQGPQFIFQYYREEENGRGNFPPRFSGLQFPNYSSELNVNALELDDSALYLCASSPLRGAAHEQYFGPGTRLTVT.

V and J are TRBV7-6 and TRBJ1-3; D call uncertain. The germline V gene encodes CDR1 SGHVS and CDR2 FNYEAQ. Trimming took 1 base from V and 0 from J, leaving 4 bases between them. This CDR3 is 14 amino acids long. CDR3 nucleotides: TGTGCCAGCAGCTTAGTCCTCTCTGGAAACACCATATATTTT. Translating it yields CASSLVLSGNTIYF.

The chain links TRBV7-8 to TRBJ1-4; 8 positions agree with TRBD1. Germline CDR1 is SGHVS and CDR2 is FQNEAQ. This CDR3 is 16 amino acids long. The J segment lost 3 bases and the V segment lost 0 bases, leaving 3 bases of the junction unmatched. Here the CDR3 DNA reads TGTGCCAGCAGCTTAGCGGGGGGACAGGCTAATGAAAAACTGTTTTTT. Translated, it gives CASSLAGGQANEKLFF.

This clone was observed a single time. This sequence joins TRBV7-9 and TRBJ2-7; D perhaps matches TRBD1 (6 bases). The CDR3 has 14 residues. CDR1 and CDR2 from the germline V gene are SEHNR and FQNEAQ (reference sequence). V was shortened by 5 bases and J by 6 bases, with 17 bases between the two germline ends. The CDR3 coding sequence is TGTGCCAGCAGCCCTCCGGACAGATTCGGCGAGCAGTACTTC. This translates into CASSPPDRFGEQYF.

The sample holds one count of this clone. V and J are TRBV9 and TRBJ2-3; unclear D gene. The CDR3 extends over 14 amino acids. Trimming shortened V by 4 bases and J by 3 bases, and 12 bases separated the two germline ends. Germline CDR1 is SGDLS and CDR2 is YYNGEE. The CDR3 region is CASSPVGYTDTQYF. In DNA, the CDR3 is TGTGCCAGCAGCCCAGTCGGGTATACAGATACGCAGTATTTT.